These T cell receptor beta chains were read from a single sample in a study of cytomegalovirus exposure and HLA in healthy donors. Sequencing used immunoSEQ multiplex PCR; TCRdb keeps in-frame clones, though not all of them. The sample carries some 120,000 clones, 76% recorded once. Sequenced: PBMCs. Receptors were obtained from a middle-aged woman in good health and CMV-seropositive. Each CDR3 is given with its conserved first and last residue. A D gene is named only where the DNA matches it firmly. Size values are once, few and many counts, or a class for expanded clones, and some rows have none.

clone_size,v_call,j_call,d_call,cdr3_nt,cdr3_aa
-,TRBV7-9,TRBJ1-1,TRBD1,TGTGCCAGCAGCTTAGGACAGGGCTCCGAAGCTTTCTTT,CASSLGQGSEAFF
many,TRBV5-4,TRBJ1-2,-,TGTGCCAGCAGCTTGGTAGGGGCGCGAGGCTACACCTTC,CASSLVGARGYTF
-,TRBV18,TRBJ2-7,TRBD2,TGTGCCAGCTCACCAACTAGCGGGGGGGCATACGAGCAGTACTTC,CASSPTSGGAYEQYF
-,TRBV4-2,TRBJ1-2,-,TGTGCCAGCAGCCAAGAGCCGGGTTTGAGCTATGGCTACACCTTC,CASSQEPGLSYGYTF
-,TRBV7-9,TRBJ1-3,-,TGTGCCAGCAGTGTAGGGAGTGGAAACACCATATATTTT,CASSVGSGNTIYF
-,TRBV7-8,TRBJ1-1,-,TGTGCCAGCAGCTTAAATGTCGCCAGACAGAACACTGAAGCTTTCTTT,CASSLNVARQNTEAFF
-,TRBV4-1,TRBJ2-5,TRBD2,TGCGCCAGCAGCCAAGAAAAGCGGGGGGGCGGGGAGACCCAGTACTTC,CASSQEKRGGGETQYF
-,TRBV7-9,TRBJ1-1,TRBD1,TGTGCCAGCAGCTCGGGACAGGGAAACACTGAAGCTTTCTTT,CASSSGQGNTEAFF
-,TRBV2,TRBJ1-5,TRBD1,TGTGCCAGCCGGGGCGGGACAGGGAATCAGCCCCAGCATTTT,CASRGGTGNQPQHF
-,TRBV7-8,TRBJ2-7,TRBD2,TGTGCCAGCAGCTTAGTTAGACTAGCGGCCTCCTACGAGCAGTACTTC,CASSLVRLAASYEQYF
-,TRBV7-8,TRBJ1-5,-,TGTGCCAGCAGCTTAGGGCCGAGGGAGCCCCAGCATTTT,CASSLGPREPQHF
few,TRBV4-1,TRBJ2-3,TRBD1,TGCGCCAGCAGCTTCCGGACAGGGAATACAGATACGCAGTATTTT,CASSFRTGNTDTQYF
once,TRBV5-6,TRBJ2-7,TRBD2,TGTGCCAGCAGCTTGGGGGCTAGCGGGGTTGTCGAGCAGTACTTC,CASSLGASGVVEQYF
-,TRBV2,TRBJ1-1,-,TGTGCCAGCAATTCAGGACAGTACACTGAAGCTTTCTTT,CASNSGQYTEAFF
-,TRBV10-3,TRBJ2-7,TRBD1,TGTGCCATCAGTTTTGGGACAGGCAAAGACGAGCAGTACTTC,CAISFGTGKDEQYF
few,TRBV5-1,TRBJ1-4,-,TGCGCCAGCAGCTTGGGCAGCGAGGATGAAAAACTGTTTTTT,CASSLGSEDEKLFF